The sequence of this T cell receptor (beta chain) was determined in a study of blood T cell repertoires in COVID-19. Background on the study: T cells, B-cell-depleted T cells, or PBMCs provided the cDNA or gDNA that served as material.

From germline, CDR1 is KGHSH and CDR2 LQKENI. The V and J ends lost 2 bases and 3 bases respectively, with 8 bases between them. There are 14 residues in the CDR3. Measured with immunoSEQ multiplex PCR; TCRdb has only the in-frame clones, and not every one. The sample has around 70,000 clones, 87% seen once. The sequencing input was peripheral blood. The chain combines TRBV18 with TRBJ1-3; TRBD1 might be the D (5 bases). This receptor was identified in a middle-aged man with active COVID-19. The CDR3 sequence is CASSPSGVGNTIYF. As DNA, the CDR3 is TGTGCCAGCTCACCATCGGGGGTTGGAAACACCATATATTTT. Combining the CDR3 with reference TRBV18 and TRBJ1-3 gives the whole variable domain NAGVMQNPRHLVRRRGQEARLRCSPMKGHSHVYWYRQLPEEGLKFMVYLQKENIIDESGMPKERFSAEFPKEGPSILRIQQVVRGDSAAYFCASSPSGVGNTIYFGEGSWLTVV.